This T cell receptor beta chain comes out of a study of OX40 agonist ivuxolimab in advanced cancers. A few counts support this clone. TCRdb's table, derived via immunoSEQ multiplex PCR, lists solely in-frame clones and lacks some. Counted here are 65,000 to 95,000 clones, 89% occurring once; the ten biggest clones make up roughly 0.2%. Specimen: CD4+ or CD8+ T cells sorted from blood, collected in a trial of the OX40 agonist ivuxolimab. This clonotype originated in an adult with an advanced solid tumor such as melanoma, head and neck, liver or kidney cancer.

The CDR3 DNA reads as TGTGCCAGCAGCCAAGAGGGGGGCACTGAAGCTTTCTTT. Translated: CASSQEGGTEAFF. The chain is built from TRBV7-9 and TRBJ1-1; a possible D gene is TRBD1 (6 bases). Trimming removed 5 bases from V and 4 bases from J, with 11 bases in between. The CDR3 contains 13 residues. Germline CDR1 reads SEHNR; CDR2 reads FQNEAQ (reference sequence).